This T cell receptor (beta chain) was sequenced during a study of blood T cell repertoires in COVID-19. Across the study: Whether acute or convalescent, the COVID-19 samples came from the United States, Italy and Spain. Sample material is recorded as cDNA or gDNA derived from T cells, B-cell-depleted T cells, or PBMCs.

In this sample, this clone turned up once. After removal of 7 bases from V and 0 bases from J, the junction contained 8 bases not matched to a gene. Germline-derived CDR1 and CDR2 are SGHRS and YFSETQ. The CDR3 length is 15 residues. Using immunoSEQ multiplex PCR, the repertoire was profiled, and TCRdb retains in-frame clones only, with some absent. Among roughly 40,000 clones listed, over 75% were seen once. The chain is built from TRBV5-1 and TRBJ2-7; 9 bases are a match to TRBD1. The TCR sequence derives from a woman between 35 and 50 years old with acute or convalescent COVID-19. Sequenced sample: peripheral blood. CDR3: CASRTGQGSSYEQYF. The CDR3, as DNA: TGCGCCAGCCGGACGGGACAGGGTTCCTCCTACGAGCAGTACTTC.